The 30 T cell receptor beta chains below all came from one sample that was sequenced in a study of naive and memory T cell subsets. Broader study findings: Possibly reflecting memory cells re-expressing CD45RA, a few larger clonotypes occurred in naive repertoires, especially CD8.

No cognate antigen is known for these TCRs. Two oligonucleotides, mixed equimolar, formed the beta constant-region primer covering TRBC1 and TRBC2. The ligated cDNA underwent four PCR rounds using SP2 and nested alpha and beta constant-region primers. One entry per CDR3 protein, called by TCRdb with MiXCR from the UMI-ligation and nested PCR reads. The table has about 100,000 distinct CDR3 sequences, roughly 15% seen once. Sequenced sample: naive CD8+ T cells from blood. Receptor source: a human donor in good health.

A few counts support this clonotype. The chain combines TRBV29-1 with TRBJ1-2, with a weak D call TRBD1 (5 bases). The germline gives CDR1 SQVTM, CDR2 ANQGSEA. Trimming took 3 bases from V and 8 from J, leaving 25 bases between them. CDR3 length: 16 amino acids. The CDR3 DNA sequence: TGCAGCGTTGATGCGGGACCCCTCGAGGGAGGCAAAGGCTACACCTTC. It encodes CSVDAGPLEGGKGYTF.

The rearrangement uses TRBV6-2 or TRBV6-3 and TRBJ2-7; perhaps TRBD2 as D (6 bases). With 0 bases removed from V and 2 bases from J, the gap between germline ends came to 11 bases. This CDR3 contains 15 residues. Looked up from germline, CDR1 is MNHEY and CDR2 is SVGEGT. CDR3: CASSYSVEGPYEQYF. The CDR3 coding sequence is TGTGCCAGCAGTTACTCTGTGGAGGGGCCCTACGAGCAGTACTTC.

In this sample, this clonotype turned up a few times. The chain employs TRBV29-1 and TRBJ1-1; D unresolved. V was pared by 3 bases and J by 4 bases, with 9 bases between. This CDR3 contains 12 residues. Germline values: CDR1 SQVTM, CDR2 ANQGSEA. CDR3 region: CSVDHYGTEAFF. The DNA for the CDR3 is TGCAGCGTTGATCACTACGGCACTGAAGCTTTCTTT.

The chain employs TRBV9 and TRBJ2-6; the D gene is possibly TRBD1 (6 bases). The CDR3 runs to 14 residues. Germline-derived CDR1 and CDR2 are SGDLS and YYNGEE. Trimming cost V 4 bases and J 4 bases, with 9 bases left between them. The CDR3 spells CASSPGAGANVLTF. CDR3 sequence (DNA): TGTGCCAGCAGCCCAGGGGCCGGGGCCAACGTCCTGACTTTC.

The table lists this clonotype with a few counts. The chain carries TRBV12-3 or TRBV12-4 and TRBJ1-1; D not resolved. The CDR3 length is 13 residues. V was cut by 3 bases and J by 9 bases, with 14 bases left in between. The chain's CDR3 is CASSLLAESQAFF. For the CDR3, the DNA is TGTGCCAGCAGTTTGTTGGCAGAATCACAAGCTTTCTTT.

This clonotype appeared many times. The chain combines TRBV7-9 with TRBJ2-3, with D possibly matching TRBD2 (6 bases). Trimming pared 3 bases from V and 2 bases from J, leaving 9 bases between. In germline, CDR1 is SEHNR, CDR2 FQNEAQ (reference sequence). There are 14 residues in the CDR3. The CDR3 sequence is CASSFQDYTDTQYF. In DNA, the CDR3 is TGTGCCAGCAGCTTTCAGGACTACACAGATACGCAGTATTTT.

This clonotype was detected many times. V is TRBV4-3 and J is TRBJ2-1, with 14 nucleotides matching TRBD2. Germline assignment: CDR1 LGHNA and CDR2 YSLEER. The trim removed 8 bases at V and 7 bases at J, leaving 7 bases unmatched. The CDR3 is 15 amino acids. The CDR3 region is CASGGTSGSWNEQFF. The CDR3 bases are TGCGCCAGCGGGGGGACTAGCGGGAGTTGGAATGAGCAGTTCTTC.

This clonotype has more than one count but fewer than ten. This sequence joins TRBV7-3 and TRBJ2-3; D is ambiguous. The germline V gene encodes CDR1 SGHTA and CDR2 FQGTGA. Trimming stripped 2 bases from V and 2 bases from J, with 11 bases between. The CDR3 is 15 residues long. Here the CDR3 reads CASSLGRGNTDTQYF. The CDR3 region has the DNA TGTGCCAGCAGCTTAGGTCGTGGGAACACAGATACGCAGTATTTT.

The CDR3 bases are TGTGCCAGCAGCTTAGTCGTTGGGTACGAGCAGTACTTC. This gives the protein CASSLVVGYEQYF. The V call is TRBV11-2, the J call TRBJ2-7; D ambiguous. Germline V gene sequence: CDR1 SGHAT, CDR2 FQNNGV. CDR3 length equals 13 residues. V lost 1 base and J lost 4, with 8 bases in between.

The chain links TRBV5-5 to TRBJ2-7; 10 bases fit TRBD1. Germline CDR1 SGHKS, CDR2 YYEKEE (reference sequence). With V trimmed by 0 bases and J by 5 bases, 5 bases remained unmatched. The CDR3 sequence is 15 residues long. The CDR3, as DNA: TGTGCCAGCAGCTTGGGACAGGGGGCGCGGAACGAGCAGTACTTC. This encodes CASSLGQGARNEQYF. Supplemented by reference TRBV5-5 and TRBJ2-7, the full variable domain reads DAGVTQSPTHLIKTRGQQVTLRCSPISGHKSVSWYQQVLGQGPQFIFQYYEKEERGRGNFPDRFSARQFPNYSSELNVNALLLGDSALYLCASSLGQGARNEQYFGPGTRLTVT.

This clonotype was detected a few times. The chain recombines TRBV7-2 with TRBJ2-7, with 11 positions matching TRBD2. Germline CDR1 reads SGHTA; CDR2 reads FQGNSA. The CDR3 totals 17 residues. Trimming took 1 base from V and 5 from J; bases not matched to a gene: 10. The CDR3 DNA reads as TGTGCCAGCAGCTTAGGGTCGTCGACGGGACTAGCGGACGAGCAGTACTTC. The encoded protein is CASSLGSSTGLADEQYF.

This rearrangement joins TRBV12-3 or TRBV12-4 to TRBJ2-7; D remains ambiguous. This CDR3 has 14 amino acids. V was shortened by 5 bases and J by 1 base, with 12 bases between the two germline ends. In DNA, the CDR3 is TGTGCCAGCAGTCCTCTTGTGGGGTCCTACGAGCAGTACTTC. Its protein product is CASSPLVGSYEQYF.

There are many counts of this clonotype. V gene TRBV12-3 or TRBV12-4 combines with J gene TRBJ1-1, with TRBD1 as a possible D gene (6 bases). Trimming cost V 4 bases and J 5 bases, with 14 bases left between them. The CDR3 totals 14 residues. CDR3 in amino acids: CASSSGAVGTEAFF. The DNA for the CDR3 is TGTGCCAGCAGTTCAGGGGCGGTCGGGACTGAAGCTTTCTTT.

This chain joins TRBV7-9 and TRBJ1-1; 7 bases map to TRBD1. CDR3 size: 12 residues. CDR1 and CDR2 from the germline V gene are SEHNR and FQNEAQ (reference sequence). After removal of 4 bases from V and 8 bases from J, the junction contained 4 bases not matched to a gene. The CDR3 region has the DNA TGTGCCAGCAGCTCGACGGACAGGGAAGCTTTCTTT. It encodes CASSSTDREAFF.

This clonotype was seen only a few times. The chain has TRBV29-1 and TRBJ2-7; 11 bases match TRBD1. This CDR3 is 14 amino acids long. Trimming removed 6 bases from V and 5 bases from J; junction bases left unmatched: 9. Germline CDR1 is SQVTM and CDR2 is ANQGSEA. The DNA for the CDR3 is TGCAGCGTGGGTGGGACAGGGGGAGGCGACGAGCAGTACTTC. This codes for CSVGGTGGGDEQYF.

The chain has TRBV7-3 and TRBJ2-2; 7 positions match TRBD1. Germline lookup yields CDR1 SGHTA and CDR2 FQGTGA. The CDR3 sequence is 17 residues long. V lost 1 base to trimming and J lost 3 bases; unmatched junction nucleotides: 8. CDR3 DNA sequence: TGTGCCAGCAGCTTAATTAGGCCTGGGACAGACACCGGGGAGCTGTTTTTT. Its translation: CASSLIRPGTDTGELFF.

This chain uses TRBV3-1 with TRBJ2-2; a possible D gene is TRBD2 (6 bases). CDR3 length: 16 residues. The germline V gene has CDR1 LGHDT and CDR2 YNNKEL (reference sequence). Deletions cut 4 bases from V and 4 bases from J, with 16 bases between. Written as DNA, the CDR3 is TGTGCCAGCAGCCTACTGGGGCGGGATCGCACCGGGGAGCTGTTTTTT. It yields the protein CASSLLGRDRTGELFF.

The table lists this clonotype with a few counts. V and J are TRBV3-1 and TRBJ1-1; D might be TRBD1 (6 bases). The V end lost 4 bases, the J end lost 1 base, and 13 bases lay between the germline ends. The CDR3 is 15 residues long. In germline, CDR1 is LGHDT, CDR2 YNNKEL (reference sequence). The CDR3 DNA reads as TGTGCCAGCAGCCCTAGACAGGTCACGAACACTGAAGCTTTCTTT. This translates into CASSPRQVTNTEAFF.

This clonotype was observed a handful of times. The chain recombines TRBV9 with TRBJ2-1; D is possibly TRBD1 (6 bases). Deletions cut 0 bases from V and 8 bases from J, with 12 bases between. CDR3 length: 14 amino acids. Germline CDR1 is SGDLS and CDR2 is YYNGEE. CDR3 bases: TGTGCCAGCAGCGTAGATGGGGGCCGGGATGAGCAGTTCTTC. It translates to CASSVDGGRDEQFF.

This clonotype was counted a few times. The gene calls are TRBV29-1 and TRBJ2-3, with D perhaps matching TRBD2 (7 bases). CDR1 is SQVTM, CDR2 ANQGSEA, per germline. Deletions cut 7 bases from V and 4 bases from J, with 12 bases between. This CDR3 is built from 12 residues. The CDR3 sequence is CSAVGGPDTQYF. CDR3 DNA sequence: TGCAGCGCCGTCGGGGGGCCAGATACGCAGTATTTT.

Written as DNA, the CDR3 is TGTGCCAGCAGCCTCGATATCAACGAGCAGTACTTC. Translating it yields CASSLDINEQYF. This chain uses TRBV4-2 with TRBJ2-7; D unresolved. V was cut by 4 bases and J by 5 bases, with 9 bases left in between. Germline V gives CDR1 LGHNA, CDR2 YNFKEQ. The CDR3 totals 12 residues.

This clonotype was seen only a few times. This chain links TRBV6-2 or TRBV6-3 with TRBJ2-2, with 9 bases that match TRBD2. This CDR3 comprises 17 residues. V was pared by 2 bases and J by 4 bases, with 8 bases of the junction left unmatched. Germline CDR1 is MNHEY and CDR2 is SVGEGT. The CDR3 DNA follows: TGTGCCAGCAGTTACCTTAGCGGGGGTGATACCACCGGGGAGCTGTTTTTT. Translated, it gives CASSYLSGGDTTGELFF.

This clonotype was counted many times. The chain has TRBV21-1 and TRBJ2-7; the table's D call TRBD1 went unverified against the DNA. TRBV21-1 is a recognized pseudogene. CDR3 length equals 15 residues. The CDR3 DNA reads as TGTGCCAGCAGTGTATGGGGGGGCCGCGCCTACGAGCAGTACTTC. Translated: CASSVWGGRAYEQYF.

J is TRBJ2-7 and V is TRBV4-2; 8 bases align to TRBD2. Trimming cost V 2 bases and J 9 bases; bases outside gene matches: 6. CDR1 LGHNA and CDR2 YNFKEQ come from the germline V gene. CDR3 length: 13 amino acids. CDR3 sequence: CASSQKTSDPQYF. The CDR3 nucleotides are TGTGCCAGCAGCCAAAAGACTAGCGACCCGCAGTACTTC.

The chain employs TRBV7-9 and TRBJ2-7, with 11 bases fitting TRBD2. With 5 bases clipped from V and 0 bases from J, the junction kept 6 bases outside the gene matches. The CDR3 is made up of 16 amino acids. Germline V gene lookup returns CDR1 SEHNR and CDR2 FQNEAQ (reference sequence). The CDR3 protein is CASSPGTSGISYEQYF. The CDR3 bases are TGTGCCAGCAGCCCTGGGACTAGCGGAATCTCCTACGAGCAGTACTTC.

This clonotype was seen a few times. V is TRBV4-2 and J is TRBJ1-2; no reliable D call. The CDR3 is 17 amino acids. V dropped 0 bases and J dropped 4 bases, with 18 bases sitting between them. CDR1 and CDR2 (germline): LGHNA, YNFKEQ. CDR3 sequence reads: CASSQDKAGRGPYGYTF. CDR3 DNA sequence: TGTGCCAGCAGCCAAGATAAAGCGGGTCGTGGCCCCTATGGCTACACCTTC.

The J gene is TRBJ1-5, the V gene TRBV27; D possibly corresponds to TRBD1 (5 bases). CDR3 length: 15 residues. Germline assignment: CDR1 MNHEY and CDR2 SMNVEV (reference sequence). The V end was cut by 6 bases, the J end by 4 bases, with 16 bases between. The CDR3, as DNA: TGTGCCAGCAGCAGGGACGGCCGCTCGAATCAGCCCCAGCATTTT. This sequence encodes CASSRDGRSNQPQHF.

The rearrangement links TRBV4-3 to TRBJ2-3, with D perhaps matching TRBD2 (5 bases). Trimming removed 1 base from V and 3 bases from J, with 8 bases in between. Germline V CDR1 and CDR2: LGHNA, YSLEER. This CDR3 region has 14 residues. CDR3 loop: CASSQVTGTDTQYF. Written as DNA, the CDR3 is TGCGCCAGCAGCCAAGTAACGGGGACAGATACGCAGTATTTT.

This clonotype was detected a few times. This chain links TRBV13 with TRBJ2-7; D gene unclear. Germline values: CDR1 PRHDT, CDR2 FYEKMQ (reference sequence). Trimming took off 3 bases at V and 1 base at J, with 10 bases between the two ends. The CDR3 runs to 14 residues. The DNA of the CDR3 is TGTGCCAGCAGCTTCACAAGTTTTTCCTACGAGCAGTACTTC. This sequence encodes CASSFTSFSYEQYF. Full variable domain (outside the CDR3, taken from reference TRBV13 and TRBJ2-7): AAGVIQSPRHLIKEKRETATLKCYPIPRHDTVYWYQQGPGQDPQFLISFYEKMQSDKGSIPDRFSAQQFSDYHSELNMSSLELGDSALYFCASSFTSFSYEQYFGPGTRLTVT.

The DNA of the CDR3 is TGTGCCAGTAGTATCGGGACAACGGGTCGGAATGAGCAGTTCTTC. This gives the protein CASSIGTTGRNEQFF. This rearrangement joins TRBV19 to TRBJ2-1, with D possibly matching TRBD1 (6 bases). This CDR3 has 15 amino acids. V dropped 3 bases and J dropped 7 bases, with 16 bases sitting between them. Germline CDR1 reads LNHDA; CDR2 reads SQIVND (reference sequence).